The 30 T cell receptor beta chains reported below all come from one sample, sequenced in a study of tumor and adjacent non-tumor tissue in lung cancer (dated by TCRdb to the late 2010s). RNA was isolated from bulk unsorted tissue, and RNA quality was assessed with a NanoDrop ND-1000 and an Agilent 2100. Normal lung samples were distant non-tumor tissue taken more than 3 cm from the tumor edge. Preparation of the library involved multiplex PCR. Sequencing was carried out with an Illumina HiSeq 2500. TCRbeta libraries were constructed through three rounds of nested PCR with primers (Table S4) according to protocols modified from ARM-PCR. TCRdb redid the processing of the public reads, applying fastp at Q25 and MiXCR, and retained in-frame beta chains. Identical CDR3 protein sequences are pooled into one entry, listed with their most common genes and DNA. Within this sample are some 100,000 distinct CDR3 sequences, with 65% of them counted one time only. Approximately 19% of the sample rests with the top ten.

Specimen: distant non-tumor lung tissue. These receptors came from a man younger than 45 with non-small cell lung cancer.

The genes are TRBV7-9 and TRBJ1-1; possible D gene TRBD1, 5 bases. The V end was cut by 1 base, the J end by 6 bases, with 15 bases between. Germline CDR1 reads SEHNR; CDR2 reads FQNEAQ (reference sequence). The CDR3 has 15 amino acids. The CDR3 bases are TGTGCCAGCAGCTTAGGTCGGGGCCCCTGGGCTGAAGCTTTCTTT. It yields the protein CASSLGRGPWAEAFF.

This clonotype was seen at least ten times. The gene calls are TRBV20-1 and TRBJ1-6; the D is unclear. The V end lost 7 bases, the J end lost 6 bases, and 10 bases lay between the germline ends. The CDR3 totals 12 residues. The germline gives CDR1 DFQATT, CDR2 SNEGSKA (reference sequence). CDR3 protein: CSGSSPNSPLHF. CDR3 coding DNA: TGCAGTGGGTCCTCTCCTAATTCACCCCTCCACTTT.

This clonotype has ten or more counts. DNA for the CDR3: TGCAGTGCTAGGGTGGAAGCGGGGGACGAGCAGTACTTC. It yields the protein CSARVEAGDEQYF. V gene TRBV20-1 combines with J gene TRBJ2-7; 8 bases are a match to TRBD2. Losses at the gene ends were 3 bases for V and 5 bases for J; bases not matched to a gene: 6. Germline V gene sequence: CDR1 DFQATT, CDR2 SNEGSKA (reference sequence). This CDR3 has 13 amino acids.

This clonotype showed up just a few times. One base away lies a much larger clone, so this may be a sequencing read error. The CDR3 is CSASSPPSVGSGWAVETGELFF. In DNA form, the CDR3 reads TGCAGTGCTAGTTCCCCCCCGTCCGTAGGTAGCGGGTGGGCGGTGGAGACCGGGGAGCTGTTTTTT. The chain joins TRBV20-1 to TRBJ2-2; 7 bases are a match to TRBD2. CDR3 length: 22 amino acids. CDR1 and CDR2 (germline): DFQATT, SNEGSKA (reference sequence). Trimming removed 3 bases from V and 5 bases from J; junction bases left unmatched: 30.

This clonotype was counted many times. This rearrangement joins TRBV6-6 to TRBJ2-7; D is unclear. This CDR3 comprises 11 residues. Germline V lookup: CDR1 MNHNY, CDR2 SVGAGI (reference sequence). V was cut by 7 bases and J by 3 bases, with 7 bases left in between. CDR3 bases: TGTGCCAGCAATAACTTCTACGAGCAGTACTTC. Its translation: CASNNFYEQYF.

For this clonotype: The CDR3 carries no conserved terminal phenylalanine or tryptophan, so it likely arises from a read error. The DNA is omitted, as the CDR3 cannot be located on it reliably, and the CDR3 follows TCRdb's listing. The chain joins TRBV20-1 to TRBJ2-2; TRBD1, the table's D call, lacks a check against the DNA. Counting both end residues, the CDR3 totals 12 amino acids. Germline V gene lookup returns CDR1 DFQATT and CDR2 SNEGSKA (reference sequence). The chain's CDR3 is CSARGGTGELFL.

Note on this clonotype: At one end, the junction sequence differs from germline, possibly due to a read error. V and J are TRBV12-3 or TRBV12-4 and TRBJ2-1; 13 nucleotides line up with TRBD2. The CDR3 spans 15 residues. CDR3 sequence: CASMKGLAGNNEQFF. In DNA, the CDR3 is TGTGCCAGCATGAAGGGACTAGCGGGGAACAATGAGCAATTCTTC.

This clonotype was seen once. The rearrangement uses TRBV2 and TRBJ2-7; 13 bases fit TRBD2. The CDR3 is made up of 17 amino acids. V trimming: 10 bases; J trimming: 3 bases; junction bases outside the gene matches: 15. CDR1 and CDR2 (germline): SNHLY, FYNNEI. The CDR3 coding sequence is TGTGCCACAAGAGAAACTTTCGGGACTAGCGGGAACTACGAGCAGTACTTC. Its protein product is CATRETFGTSGNYEQYF.

This clonotype showed up just once. One end of the junction fails to match germline, which may point to a read error. The V gene is TRBV11-1, the J gene TRBJ2-5, with D uncertain. The CDR3 is 14 residues long. CDR1 and CDR2 (germline): SGHAT, FQDESV (reference sequence). Here the CDR3 reads CASSFDTYHETHYF. The CDR3 nucleotides read TGTGCCAGTAGCTTCGACACGTACCATGAGACCCACTACTTC.

This chain connects TRBV20-1 to TRBJ2-7; TRBD2 matches at 15 bases. Germline CDR1 reads DFQATT; CDR2 reads SNEGSKA (reference sequence). V lost 0 bases to trimming and J lost 11 bases; unmatched junction nucleotides: 11. The CDR3 has 16 residues. For the CDR3, the DNA is TGCAGTGCTAGAGACCAGGGACTAGCGGGGGGTCGCGAAGAGTACTTC. It translates to CSARDQGLAGGREEYF.

To note about this clonotype: A much larger clonotype is one base distant, so this may be a read error. The CDR3, as DNA: TGTGCCAGCAGTGCGGGGGGCAAAAACATTCAGTACTTC. This sequence encodes CASSAGGKNIQYF. The chain carries TRBV28 and TRBJ2-4, with 8 positions matching TRBD2. Germline V gene lookup returns CDR1 MDHEN and CDR2 SYDVKM. The CDR3 sequence is 13 residues long. The ends lost 5 bases at V and 3 bases at J; junction bases unmatched: 0.

This clonotype has at least ten counts. The chain has TRBV12-3 or TRBV12-4 and TRBJ2-1; 7 bases fit TRBD1. The CDR3 runs to 15 residues. V shed 5 bases, J shed 2 bases, and the junction held 6 bases outside the gene matches. CDR3 in DNA: TGTGCCAGCAGTATCCGGGACAGCACCTACAATGAGCAGTTCTTC. This sequence encodes CASSIRDSTYNEQFF.

Regarding this clonotype: This sequence may be a read error, since a much larger clone differs from it by one base. The genes are TRBV12-3 or TRBV12-4 and TRBJ1-2; D might be TRBD1 (5 bases). V lost 4 bases and J 8 bases, leaving 11 bases between the germline ends. The CDR3 contains 12 residues. CDR3 sequence: CASSSGTRGYTF. The DNA of the CDR3 is TGTGCCAGCAGTTCCGGGACGAGGGGCTACACCTTC.

On this clonotype itself: This may stem from a read error, because a much larger clone lies one nucleotide away. The rearrangement joins TRBV12-3 or TRBV12-4 to TRBJ2-1; TRBD1 or TRBD2 may be the D gene (5 bases each). The CDR3 loop spans 15 amino acids. V dropped 8 bases and J dropped 7 bases, with 21 bases sitting between them. Here the CDR3 reads CASGLPGTYLNEQFF. The CDR3 DNA is TGTGCCAGCGGTCTCCCGGGGACGTACCTGAATGAGCAGTTCTTC.

J is TRBJ2-2 and V is TRBV11-2; 10 bases fit TRBD1. The V gene's germline CDR1 is SGHAT and CDR2 FQNNGV. Unmatched junction bases numbered 11, after V lost 8 bases and J lost 5 bases. This CDR3 comprises 16 residues. As DNA, the CDR3 is TGTGCCAGCTGCGCGCGGGGACAGGGGTGGACCGGGGAGCTGTTTTTT. Translation gives CASCARGQGWTGELFF.

This clonotype was counted between two and nine times. The gene calls are TRBV11-3 and TRBJ2-2; 9 bases fit TRBD2. The V and J ends lost 1 base and 2 bases, in that order; junction bases with no gene match: 11. In germline, CDR1 is SGHNT, CDR2 YENEEA. The CDR3 is made up of 19 amino acids. Here the CDR3 DNA reads TGTGCCAGCAGCTTAGGCGTCGTCGGGCGGGGGGGTAACACCGGGGAGCTGTTTTTT. As protein: CASSLGVVGRGGNTGELFF.

Worth noting for this clonotype: It may be a read error: a sequence one base away is much more abundant. The J gene is TRBJ2-3, the V gene TRBV12-3 or TRBV12-4; tentative D call: TRBD1 (7 bases). The CDR3 contains 12 residues. The DNA of the CDR3 is TGTGTCAGCAGGGGGGACACAGGTACGCAGTATTTT. It codes for CVSRGDTGTQYF.

The rearrangement links TRBV29-1 to TRBJ1-1, with TRBD1 matching 7 bases. The CDR3 covers 14 residues. V trimming: 6 bases; J trimming: 2 bases; junction bases outside the gene matches: 9. Germline V gene lookup returns CDR1 SQVTM and CDR2 ANQGSEA. This CDR3 is CSVTPGQPNTEAFF. In nucleotides, the CDR3 is TGCAGCGTAACACCGGGACAGCCAAACACTGAAGCTTTCTTT.

The chain joins TRBV7-9 to TRBJ2-5, with D possibly matching TRBD2 (6 bases). Germline CDR1 is SEHNR and CDR2 is FQNEAQ (reference sequence). Trimming left V 10 bases short and J 7 bases short, with 28 bases between. The CDR3 loop spans 16 amino acids. The CDR3 coding sequence is TGTGCCAACAGACCCGGACCGACCGCCCTGGGAGGGACCCAGTACTTC. Translating gives CANRPGPTALGGTQYF.

Many counts were recorded for this clonotype. This chain's CDR3 is CASSSLAVRADTQYF. The CDR3 coding sequence is TGTGCCAGCAGCTCCTTAGCGGTTAGGGCAGATACGCAGTATTTT. The V gene is TRBV5-4, the J gene TRBJ2-3; TRBD2 is a possible D gene (6 bases). Trimming removed 3 bases from V and 4 bases from J, with 15 bases in between. There are 15 residues in the CDR3. The germline V gene encodes CDR1 SGHNT and CDR2 YYREEE (reference sequence).

Ten or more counts support this clonotype. The chain combines TRBV11-2 with TRBJ2-7, with D maybe TRBD1 (6 bases). The CDR3 extends over 15 amino acids. V lost 5 bases to trimming and J lost 1 base, with 15 bases between them. The V gene's germline CDR1 is SGHAT and CDR2 FQNNGV. The CDR3, as DNA: TGTGCCAGCAGCCTGGCCGGGACACATTCCTACGAGCAGTACTTC. It translates to CASSLAGTHSYEQYF.

This chain links TRBV7-8 with TRBJ2-1; D is possibly TRBD2 (5 bases). Trimming shortened V by 8 bases and J by 6 bases, and 11 bases separated the two germline ends. The CDR3 has 12 amino acids. Per the germline V gene, CDR1 is SGHVS and CDR2 is FQNEAQ. The CDR3 DNA is TGTGCCAGCCCCCGGGGTCTCAATGAGCAGTTCTTC. Translating gives CASPRGLNEQFF.

A note on this clonotype: A read error is likely, as this CDR3 ends without the conserved phenylalanine or tryptophan. The rearrangement uses TRBV4-1 and TRBJ2-5, with 7 bases lining up with TRBD1. CDR3 length equals 15 residues. Per germline, CDR1 MGHRA and CDR2 YSYEKL. Trimming at V came to 1 base and at J to 1 base, leaving 3 bases not matched to a gene. The DNA for the CDR3 is TGCGCCAGCAGCCAAGCACAGGGGCCCCAAGAGACCCAGTACATT. Translating it yields CASSQAQGPQETQYI.

Remarks on this clonotype: The junction shows a germline mismatch at one end, possibly a read error. CDR3 bases: TGCAATGCTAGAGGACCTAGCGGTCGCTCCTACGAGCAGTACTTC. Its translation: CNARGPSGRSYEQYF. The rearrangement joins TRBV20-1 to TRBJ2-7; 7 bases align to TRBD2. The germline V gene encodes CDR1 DFQATT and CDR2 SNEGSKA (reference sequence). This CDR3 region has 15 residues.

This clonotype has at least ten counts. CDR3 in DNA: TGTGCCAGCAGTGAAGCGGGGACAGAAGGGGAGACCCAGTACTTC. Translation gives CASSEAGTEGETQYF. The V gene is TRBV6-1, the J gene TRBJ2-5, with TRBD1 identical over 7 bases. The CDR3 sequence is 15 residues long. Germline CDR1 is MNHNS and CDR2 is SASEGT. Trimming cost V 0 bases and J 5 bases; bases outside gene matches: 6.

Points on this clonotype: This CDR3 is missing its conserved last phenylalanine or tryptophan, likely due to a read error. The V call is TRBV11-1, the J call TRBJ2-3; 9 bases line up with TRBD2. Trimming took 10 bases from V and 1 from J; bases not matched to a gene: 9. The germline V gene encodes CDR1 SGHAT and CDR2 FQDESV (reference sequence). CDR3 length equals 15 residues. CDR3 coding DNA: TGTGCCAACAACACAAGGACTAGCGGCACAGATACGCAGTATTGT. Amino acid sequence: CANNTRTSGTDTQYC.

This clonotype has only a few counts. Germline is not matched at one junction end, which may reflect a read error. The chain carries TRBV14 and TRBJ2-7, with D perhaps TRBD1 or TRBD2 (5 bases each). This CDR3 is built from 15 residues. The germline V gene encodes CDR1 SGHDN and CDR2 FVKESK. The CDR3 here is CVSSLDGTGAYEQYF. The CDR3 DNA follows: TGTGTCAGCAGCCTTGACGGGACCGGGGCTTACGAGCAGTACTTC.

This clonotype was detected only a few times. This may be a read error, as it is one base from a much larger clone. For the CDR3, the DNA is TGTGCCATCGGGGCGGGGCTTGACACTGAAGCTTTCTTT. Protein: CAIGAGLDTEAFF. The V call is TRBV10-3, the J call TRBJ1-1, with a tentative D call TRBD1 (5 bases). Trimming removed 8 bases at V and 3 bases at J, with 13 bases between. Per the germline V gene, CDR1 is ENHRY and CDR2 is SYGVKD. The CDR3 sequence is 13 residues long.

This clonotype was counted a few times. One end of the junction varies from germline; a read error may be responsible. The chain couples TRBV12-3 or TRBV12-4 to TRBJ2-2, with 9 bases that match TRBD1. The CDR3 runs to 17 residues. The DNA of the CDR3 is TGTGACAGCAGTAAGTGGACAGGGGCTGGGAACACCGGGGAGCTGTTTTTT. This codes for CDSSKWTGAGNTGELFF.

This clonotype was observed a few times. The chain joins TRBV4-3 to TRBJ2-2; maybe TRBD1 (5 bases). Per germline, CDR1 LGHNA and CDR2 YSLEER. V lost 0 bases and J 7 bases, leaving 12 bases between the germline ends. This CDR3 comprises 15 residues. The CDR3 spells CASSQDRVNGGELFF. Here the CDR3 DNA reads TGCGCCAGCAGCCAAGACAGGGTGAACGGCGGGGAGCTGTTTTTT.